Listed here are 24 T cell receptor beta chains from one sample, sequenced in a study of T cell responses to AZD1222 COVID-19 vaccine. The table came from immunoSEQ multiplex PCR; TCRdb's copy has only in-frame clones and leaves some out. The sample carries tens of thousands of clones, around 90% recorded once. Sample: peripheral blood, taken on day 0 of MenACWY control vaccination. These receptors all come from an adult in good health.

The rearrangement joins TRBV5-1 to TRBJ1-1; a weak D match, TRBD1 (5 bases). CDR1 and CDR2 (germline): SGHRS, YFSETQ. This CDR3 contains 15 residues. Trimming took off 0 bases at V and 1 base at J, with 10 bases between the two ends. The CDR3, as DNA: TGCGCCAGCAGCTTGGTCAGTGGGGGGAACACTGAAGCTTTCTTT. This gives the protein CASSLVSGGNTEAFF.

The chain is built from TRBV28 and TRBJ2-3; D ambiguous. The CDR3 is made up of 12 amino acids. The germline V gene has CDR1 MDHEN and CDR2 SYDVKM. The V end was cut by 3 bases, the J end by 6 bases, with 7 bases between. The DNA of the CDR3 is TGTGCCAGCAGTTTGACGTCCGATACGCAGTATTTT. Translated: CASSLTSDTQYF.

V and J are TRBV11-3 and TRBJ2-1; D possibly corresponds to TRBD2 (6 bases). V was pared by 2 bases and J by 4 bases, with 9 bases between. From germline, CDR1 is SGHNT and CDR2 YENEEA. The CDR3 totals 14 residues. Here the CDR3 reads CASSLRAGYNEQFF. CDR3 DNA sequence: TGTGCCAGCAGCTTACGTGCGGGGTACAATGAGCAGTTCTTC.

This chain connects TRBV19 to TRBJ2-7, with 8 bases fitting TRBD1. Trimming at V came to 5 bases and at J to 5 bases, leaving 11 bases not matched to a gene. This CDR3 has 15 amino acids. The germline V gene has CDR1 LNHDA and CDR2 SQIVND (reference sequence). CDR3 nucleotides: TGTGCCAGTAGTTCACCGGGACAGGAAATGAACGAGCAGTACTTC. It is translated as CASSSPGQEMNEQYF.

The V call is TRBV28, the J call TRBJ2-7; either TRBD1 or TRBD2 may supply D (5 bases each). V was clipped by 6 bases and J by 0 bases, with 15 bases between them. CDR1 and CDR2 (germline): MDHEN, SYDVKM. The length of the CDR3 is 15 residues. CDR3 residues: CASSTGTAASYEQYF. The CDR3 DNA follows: TGTGCCAGCAGCACCGGGACCGCGGCCTCCTACGAGCAGTACTTC.

This sequence joins TRBV19 and TRBJ1-1, with 7 bases identical to TRBD1. The junction had 5 bases not matched to a gene; V was cut back by 8 bases and J by 2 bases. This CDR3 is 13 amino acids long. Germline V lookup: CDR1 LNHDA, CDR2 SQIVND (reference sequence). In nucleotides, the CDR3 is TGTGCCAGTCGCGACAGGGCTAACACTGAAGCTTTCTTT. Protein sequence: CASRDRANTEAFF.

This sequence joins TRBV19 and TRBJ2-1, with 8 nucleotides matching TRBD1. Germline assignment: CDR1 LNHDA and CDR2 SQIVND (reference sequence). J gave up 6 bases and V 10 bases, and 14 bases lay outside the gene matches. CDR3 size: 15 residues. CDR3 residues: CATNLQGAGRNEQFF. The DNA of the CDR3 is TGTGCCACCAATCTCCAGGGGGCCGGGCGCAATGAGCAGTTCTTC.

This chain links TRBV30 with TRBJ1-6; no definite D call. Germline assignment: CDR1 GTSNPN and CDR2 SVGIG (reference sequence). The CDR3 covers 12 residues. Trimming took 5 bases from V and 3 from J, leaving 5 bases between them. This CDR3 reads CAWGLYNSPLHF. Written as DNA, the CDR3 is TGTGCCTGGGGCCTCTATAATTCACCCCTCCACTTT.

The rearrangement uses TRBV6-5 and TRBJ1-5; no clear D. CDR3 length: 14 amino acids. Trimming shortened V by 6 bases and J by 3 bases, and 12 bases separated the two germline ends. In germline, CDR1 is MNHEY, CDR2 SVGAGI. The CDR3 reads CASSSRVTNQPQHF. CDR3 nucleotides: TGTGCCAGCAGCAGTCGGGTTACCAATCAGCCCCAGCATTTT.

The chain is built from TRBV7-3 and TRBJ2-1; D assignment may be TRBD1 or TRBD2 (5 bases each). This CDR3 has 14 residues. Germline CDR1 reads SGHTA; CDR2 reads FQGTGA. V lost 4 bases and J 7 bases, leaving 14 bases between the germline ends. In nucleotides, the CDR3 is TGTGCCAGCAGCTGGGATGGGACGCGGAATGAGCAGTTCTTC. Translation: CASSWDGTRNEQFF.

This clone was found once. This chain connects TRBV28 to TRBJ1-2; 9 nucleotides line up with TRBD1. The CDR3 runs 15 residues. CDR1 and CDR2 (germline): MDHEN, SYDVKM. Unmatched junction bases numbered 8, after V lost 2 bases and J lost 7 bases. CDR3 bases: TGTGCCAGCAGTTTAGGGACAGGGTTCCTCGGTGGCTACACCTTC. It translates to CASSLGTGFLGGYTF.

The chain employs TRBV27 and TRBJ2-4; possibly TRBD1 or TRBD2 for D (6 bases each). The CDR3 runs to 12 residues. CDR1 and CDR2 from the germline V gene are MNHEY and SMNVEV (reference sequence). V lost 5 bases, J lost 10 bases, and 12 bases lay in between. The DNA for the CDR3 is TGTGCCAGCAGTACCAGGGGACTGATTCAGTACTTC. It is translated as CASSTRGLIQYF.

This sequence joins TRBV20-1 and TRBJ1-6, with TRBD1 as a possible D gene (5 bases). With 2 bases removed from V and 10 bases from J, the gap between germline ends came to 6 bases. The CDR3 extends over 11 amino acids. Germline assignment: CDR1 DFQATT and CDR2 SNEGSKA (reference sequence). The CDR3 nucleotides read TGCAGTGCTAGAAGGGGATCACCCCTCCACTTT. This sequence encodes CSARRGSPLHF.

This chain joins TRBV2 and TRBJ2-7, with D possibly TRBD2 on 7 matching bases. CDR3 size: 15 residues. Germline CDR1 SNHLY, CDR2 FYNNEI. Trimming removed 8 bases from V and 7 bases from J, with 24 bases in between. CDR3 sequence: CASSKGGNGIREQYF. As DNA, the CDR3 is TGTGCCAGCTCCAAGGGGGGGAACGGGATTCGGGAGCAGTACTTC.

This clone was counted a single time. CDR3 region: CASSSAGGLQETQYF. The DNA of the CDR3 is TGTGCCAGCAGCTCAGCGGGAGGGCTACAAGAGACCCAGTACTTC. This sequence joins TRBV3-1 (or the pseudogene TRBV3-2) and TRBJ2-5; the match to TRBD2 covers 10 bases. The CDR3 contains 15 residues. With 5 bases clipped from V and 2 bases from J, the junction kept 5 bases outside the gene matches. The germline CDR1 and CDR2 sequences are LGHDT and YNNKEL (reference sequence).

The chain combines TRBV2 with TRBJ2-2; the match to TRBD1 covers 7 bases. Trimming removed 8 bases from V and 7 bases from J; junction bases left unmatched: 7. This CDR3 spans 13 amino acids. Germline lookup yields CDR1 SNHLY and CDR2 FYNNEI. The CDR3 here is CASLTGKSGELFF. The DNA of the CDR3 is TGTGCCAGCTTGACAGGGAAGAGCGGGGAGCTGTTTTTT.

The CDR3: CAISPGSGRADNEQFF. The DNA of the CDR3 is TGTGCCATCAGTCCTGGGAGCGGGAGGGCCGACAATGAGCAGTTCTTC. The gene calls are TRBV10-3 and TRBJ2-1, with 10 positions matching TRBD2. Germline values: CDR1 ENHRY, CDR2 SYGVKD. The V and J ends lost 5 bases and 5 bases, in that order; junction bases with no gene match: 9. This CDR3 comprises 16 residues.

V and J are TRBV25-1 and TRBJ1-1, with a possible D match to TRBD1 (5 bases). CDR1 is MGHDK and CDR2 is SYGVNS in the germline V gene. This CDR3 has 16 residues. Trimming cost V 7 bases and J 4 bases, with 22 bases left between them. The CDR3 sequence: CASTLSGGVGATEAFF. As DNA, the CDR3 is TGTGCCAGCACCCTAAGCGGGGGGGTAGGGGCCACTGAAGCTTTCTTT.

This chain links TRBV10-1 with TRBJ1-1; unclear D gene. This CDR3 region has 13 residues. Germline values: CDR1 WNHNN, CDR2 SYGVQD (reference sequence). Trimming removed 3 bases from V and 3 bases from J, with 8 bases in between. CDR3 DNA: TGCGCCAGCAGTGATTCACAGCACACTGAAGCTTTCTTT. As protein: CASSDSQHTEAFF.

This clone was counted a few times. This chain links TRBV5-1 with TRBJ1-6, with D unresolved. The CDR3 extends over 15 amino acids. Germline V CDR1 and CDR2: SGHRS, YFSETQ. The germline V and J ends were trimmed by 7 bases and 0 bases, with 11 bases remaining between them. The CDR3 DNA is TGCGCCAGCCGTCCTTGGGGCTCCTATAATTCACCCCTCCACTTT. It encodes CASRPWGSYNSPLHF.

The genes are TRBV6-5 and TRBJ2-7; no reliable D call. Germline V CDR1 and CDR2: MNHEY, SVGAGI. The CDR3 totals 14 residues. V lost 0 bases and J 10 bases, leaving 16 bases between the germline ends. CDR3 DNA sequence: TGTGCCAGCAGTTACTCGAAAGGGTTCGTCGAACAGTACTTC. Protein product: CASSYSKGFVEQYF.

The chain carries TRBV5-1 and TRBJ1-1; perhaps TRBD1 as D (6 bases). Germline V gives CDR1 SGHRS, CDR2 YFSETQ. This CDR3 spans 14 amino acids. Trimming took off 4 bases at V and 5 bases at J, with 15 bases between the two ends. The CDR3: CASSLPGGRTEAFF. CDR3 DNA: TGCGCCAGCAGCCTACCGGGGGGCAGGACTGAAGCTTTCTTT.

On this clone: At one end, the junction sequence differs from germline, possibly due to a read error. The genes are TRBV7-2 and TRBJ2-7, with D unclear. The CDR3 spans 9 residues. Germline V lookup: CDR1 SGHTA, CDR2 FQGNSA. CDR3 bases: TGTGCCATCGCTCCCTTCCATGGCTTC. This translates into CAIAPFHGF.

CDR3 in DNA: TGTGCCAGCAGCTTGGGACTCTCTAACGGGGAGCAGTACTTC. The encoded protein is CASSLGLSNGEQYF. The V and J genes are TRBV5-8 and TRBJ2-7; D is uncertain. Germline V gene lookup returns CDR1 SGHTS and CDR2 YDEGEE. This CDR3 is built from 14 residues. Trimming took off 0 bases at V and 7 bases at J, with 14 bases between the two ends.